A single sample is the source of the 22 T cell receptor beta chains below, sequenced in a study of beta chain features in type 1 diabetes. Expressed TCRB transcripts were sequenced because the entire RNA isolate underwent reverse transcription. Using immunoSEQ multiplex PCR, the repertoire was profiled, and TCRdb retains in-frame clones only, with some absent. The table includes 250,000 or so clones, about 15% detected once. Study-level results: The study found moderately but significantly shorter TCRB CDR3s in all four CD4+ subsets of Type 1 diabetes patients.

Antigens for these TCRs are unknown. Specimen: naive CD4+ T cells from blood. These receptor sequences come from a man aged 25-40 years with type 1 diabetes.

The chain recombines TRBV11-2 with TRBJ2-7; possibly TRBD2 for D (6 bases). V was shortened by 5 bases and J by 7 bases, with 18 bases between the two germline ends. The CDR3 runs to 14 residues. Per germline, CDR1 SGHAT and CDR2 FQNNGV. The CDR3 region is CASSHRTDGGEQYF. In nucleotides, the CDR3 is TGTGCCAGCAGCCACAGGACGGATGGGGGGGAGCAGTACTTC.

This clone has only a few counts. The chain recombines TRBV5-4 with TRBJ2-7; TRBD1 might be the D (5 bases). This CDR3 has 13 amino acids. V lost 0 bases and J 5 bases, leaving 9 bases between the germline ends. Per germline, CDR1 SGHNT and CDR2 YYREEE (reference sequence). CDR3 sequence: CASSLGGRDEQYF. As DNA, the CDR3 is TGTGCCAGCAGCTTGGGGGGCAGGGACGAGCAGTACTTC.

CDR3 loop: CASSVPNTGGAGTQYF. The CDR3 nucleotides read TGTGCCAGCAGTGTTCCTAACACAGGGGGCGCCGGGACCCAGTACTTC. The chain joins TRBV25-1 to TRBJ2-5, with TRBD1 matching 9 bases. The trim removed 4 bases at V and 7 bases at J, leaving 13 bases unmatched. The CDR3 is 16 residues long. Germline CDR1 is MGHDK and CDR2 is SYGVNS.

This clone turned up a few times. The chain combines TRBV4-1 with TRBJ2-7; 10 bases are shared with TRBD1. The germline V gene has CDR1 MGHRA and CDR2 YSYEKL. The CDR3 consists of 15 residues. J gave up 2 bases and V 4 bases, and 5 bases lay outside the gene matches. The chain's CDR3 is CASSRPGQGTYEQYF. In nucleotides, the CDR3 is TGCGCCAGCAGCCGACCGGGACAGGGGACCTACGAGCAGTACTTC.

A few counts support this clone. V gene TRBV18 combines with J gene TRBJ2-4; weak D call: TRBD2 (6 bases). From germline, CDR1 is KGHSH and CDR2 LQKENI. V was trimmed by 1 base and J by 12 bases, leaving 13 bases between them. The CDR3 is 13 amino acids. The CDR3 sequence: CASSPREVSAQYF. The CDR3 DNA follows: TGTGCCAGCTCACCACGGGAGGTGTCGGCTCAGTACTTC.

This sequence joins TRBV5-4 and TRBJ1-3; maybe TRBD1 (5 bases). The CDR3 runs 14 residues. V lost 2 bases and J 4 bases, leaving 10 bases between the germline ends. CDR1 and CDR2 (germline): SGHNT, YYREEE (reference sequence). CDR3 in amino acids: CASSLKGVGNTIYF. The CDR3 DNA reads as TGTGCCAGCAGCTTAAAAGGGGTCGGAAACACCATATATTTT. The full variable domain, rest sourced from reference TRBV5-4 and TRBJ1-3, is ETGVTQSPTHLIKTRGQQVTLRCSSQSGHNTVSWYQQALGQGPQFIFQYYREEENGRGNFPPRFSGLQFPNYSSELNVNALELDDSALYLCASSLKGVGNTIYFGEGSWLTVV.

This sequence joins TRBV2 and TRBJ2-7; D uncertain. Between the trimmed V and J ends, which lost 1 base and 0 bases, there was a span of 7 bases. There are 14 residues in the CDR3. CDR1 SNHLY and CDR2 FYNNEI come from the germline V gene. In DNA, the CDR3 is TGTGCCAGCAGTGAAGATACCGGCTCCTACGAGCAGTACTTC. Amino acid sequence: CASSEDTGSYEQYF. The full variable domain, rest sourced from reference TRBV2 and TRBJ2-7, is EPEVTQTPSHQVTQMGQEVILRCVPISNHLYFYWYRQILGQKVEFLVSFYNNEISEKSEIFDDQFSVERPDGSNFTLKIRSTKLEDSAMYFCASSEDTGSYEQYFGPGTRLTVT.

This chain uses TRBV6-5 with TRBJ2-3; 9 bases are shared with TRBD1. The CDR3 totals 15 residues. J gave up 3 bases and V 6 bases, and 7 bases lay outside the gene matches. Germline CDR1 MNHEY, CDR2 SVGAGI. The DNA for the CDR3 is TGTGCCAGCAGCCAACAGGGGGCTCGAACAGATACGCAGTATTTT. Its translation is CASSQQGARTDTQYF.

This clone has only a few counts. This chain links TRBV27 with TRBJ2-7; 12 nucleotides align to TRBD1. V shed 9 bases and J 5 bases; nucleotides not matched to a gene: 5. Germline V gene lookup returns CDR1 MNHEY and CDR2 SMNVEV (reference sequence). This CDR3 has 13 amino acids. The CDR3 DNA reads as TGTGCCAGGGGGACAGGGGGCACCCACGAGCAGTACTTC. Amino acids: CARGTGGTHEQYF.

This clone was seen only a few times. This chain uses TRBV19 with TRBJ1-1; the D gene is possibly TRBD1 (5 bases). V was pared by 3 bases and J by 5 bases, with 13 bases between. CDR1 is LNHDA and CDR2 is SQIVND in the germline V gene (reference sequence). This CDR3 has 14 amino acids. CDR3 loop: CASSIWGTHTEAFF. The CDR3 DNA is TGTGCCAGTAGTATCTGGGGGACTCATACTGAAGCTTTCTTT.

The chain combines TRBV6-1 with TRBJ2-7, with a possible D match to TRBD2 (6 bases). The CDR3 extends over 17 amino acids. Trimming stripped 3 bases from V and 0 bases from J, with 18 bases between. Germline V gives CDR1 MNHNS, CDR2 SASEGT. CDR3: CASSEGPGTWSSYEQYF. For the CDR3, the DNA is TGTGCCAGCAGTGAGGGCCCCGGGACTTGGAGCTCCTACGAGCAGTACTTC.

This clone came up a few times. The J gene is TRBJ1-5, the V gene TRBV19; 8 bases agree with TRBD1. This CDR3 contains 16 residues. J gave up 3 bases and V 5 bases, and 9 bases lay outside the gene matches. The V gene's germline CDR1 is LNHDA and CDR2 SQIVND (reference sequence). The CDR3 here is CASSPPGQVPNQPQHF. The CDR3 DNA follows: TGTGCCAGTAGTCCACCGGGACAGGTCCCCAATCAGCCCCAGCATTTT.

This clone was seen a single time. The chain couples TRBV11-2 to TRBJ1-1; D may be TRBD1 (6 bases). The CDR3 covers 12 residues. Trimming took off 5 bases at V and 5 bases at J, with 9 bases between the two ends. Germline CDR1 SGHAT, CDR2 FQNNGV. The chain's CDR3 is CASSPRGTEAFF. The DNA of the CDR3 is TGTGCCAGCAGCCCCAGGGGAACTGAAGCTTTCTTT. Using reference TRBV11-2 and TRBJ1-1 for the parts outside the CDR3, the full variable domain is EAGVAQSPRYKIIEKRQSVAFWCNPISGHATLYWYQQILGQGPKLLIQFQNNGVVDDSQLPKDRFSAERLKGVDSTLKIQPAKLEDSAVYLCASSPRGTEAFFGQGTRLTVV.

The chain combines TRBV15 with TRBJ1-1, with D hard to call. This CDR3 comprises 16 residues. Trimming shortened V by 0 bases and J by 0 bases, and 11 bases separated the two germline ends. Germline V lookup: CDR1 LNHNV, CDR2 YYDKDF (reference sequence). CDR3 residues: CATSRDRVGVNTEAFF. CDR3 coding DNA: TGTGCCACCAGCAGAGATCGGGTGGGTGTGAACACTGAAGCTTTCTTT. The complete variable domain, with remaining parts taken from reference TRBV15 and TRBJ1-1, reads DAMVIQNPRYQVTQFGKPVTLSCSQTLNHNVMYWYQQKSSQAPKLLFHYYDKDFNNEADTPDNFQSRRPNTSFCFLDIRSPGLGDTAMYLCATSRDRVGVNTEAFFGQGTRLTVV.

This clone was seen more than once but under ten times. The chain has TRBV5-1 and TRBJ2-5; TRBD1 agrees at 8 bases. Germline V gene data show CDR1 as SGHRS and CDR2 as YFSETQ. V was clipped by 4 bases and J by 2 bases; unmatched bases: 7. This CDR3 spans 15 amino acids. The CDR3 DNA is TGCGCCAGCAGCCCGACGGACAGGGCACAAGAGACCCAGTACTTC. This sequence encodes CASSPTDRAQETQYF. Together with reference TRBV5-1 and TRBJ2-5, the CDR3 gives the full variable domain: KAGVTQTPRYLIKTRGQQVTLSCSPISGHRSVSWYQQTPGQGLQFLFEYFSETQRNKGNFPGRFSGRQFSNSRSEMNVSTLELGDSALYLCASSPTDRAQETQYFGPGTRLLVL.

This clone has a handful of counts. This chain uses TRBV30 with TRBJ1-4; D not certain. Germline V gene lookup returns CDR1 GTSNPN and CDR2 SVGIG (reference sequence). With 0 bases removed from V and 2 bases from J, the gap between germline ends came to 16 bases. The CDR3 length is 17 residues. CDR3 sequence (DNA): TGTGCCTGGAGTGTGAGACTAACTTCTTTGACTAATGAAAAACTGTTTTTT. It translates to CAWSVRLTSLTNEKLFF.

In regard to this clone: Other DNA variants within this sample encode the same CDR3. This chain uses TRBV25-1 with TRBJ2-7, with TRBD2 matching 7 bases. The V and J ends lost 0 bases and 4 bases, in that order; junction bases with no gene match: 6. This CDR3 is built from 15 residues. The germline CDR1 and CDR2 sequences are MGHDK and SYGVNS. CDR3 nucleotide sequence: TGTGCCAGCAGTGAATATACGTCTAGCGGTTACGAGCAGTACTTC. It encodes CASSEYTSSGYEQYF.

This chain links TRBV11-2 with TRBJ2-2, with a weak D call TRBD2 (5 bases). The CDR3 length is 14 residues. Germline values: CDR1 SGHAT, CDR2 FQNNGV. The V and J ends lost 6 bases and 5 bases respectively, with 13 bases between them. The CDR3 DNA sequence: TGTGCCAGCAGACCCGTGTCGGGGACCGGGGAGCTGTTTTTT. Translation gives CASRPVSGTGELFF.

This clone has a handful of counts. The chain couples TRBV19 to TRBJ2-2; 9 bases are a match to TRBD1. After removal of 7 bases from V and 4 bases from J, the junction contained 7 bases not matched to a gene. CDR3 length: 15 residues. Germline V gives CDR1 LNHDA, CDR2 SQIVND (reference sequence). The CDR3 is CASNPRTGATGELFF. CDR3 nucleotide sequence: TGTGCCAGTAACCCCCGGACAGGGGCCACCGGGGAGCTGTTTTTT.

This chain links TRBV10-3 with TRBJ2-7; D is possibly TRBD2 (7 bases). V shed 8 bases and J shed 2 bases, with 16 bases lying between them. The germline V gene encodes CDR1 ENHRY and CDR2 SYGVKD. This CDR3 has 14 residues. The CDR3 loop reads CAIAPGEGAYEQYF. For the CDR3, the DNA is TGTGCCATCGCCCCAGGGGAGGGGGCCTACGAGCAGTACTTC.

For the CDR3, the DNA is TGTGCCTGGGGACAGGGGGCCCAAGAGACCCAGTACTTC. Translating gives CAWGQGAQETQYF. This sequence joins TRBV30 and TRBJ2-5; the match to TRBD1 covers 11 bases. Germline V gene lookup returns CDR1 GTSNPN and CDR2 SVGIG (reference sequence). After removal of 5 bases from V and 1 base from J, the junction contained 0 bases not matched to a gene. This CDR3 has 13 residues.

V and J are TRBV28 and TRBJ1-2, with D possibly matching TRBD1 (6 bases). The CDR3 consists of 16 residues. CDR1 is MDHEN and CDR2 is SYDVKM in the germline V gene. Trimming removed 5 bases from V and 4 bases from J, with 20 bases in between. Written as DNA, the CDR3 is TGTGCCAGCAGTGCCCCGGCGGGGGCGGGTGGCTATGGCTACACCTTC. Its translation is CASSAPAGAGGYGYTF.